A single sample gave rise to the 18 T cell receptor beta chains below, sequenced in a study of T cell repertoires in cytomegalovirus infection. These receptors have no identified antigens. MiXCR, run by TCRdb on the reads, gives a single entry per CDR3 protein. The table has hundreds of thousands of distinct CDR3 sequences, around a third seen once; the top ten hold roughly 18%. The sequences come from cultured PBMCs, collected from culture after CMV antigen stimulation. The receptors shown here come from a human donor in good health (CMV status not recorded). Some clones in this sample may be carry-over from other donors' samples.

The V call is TRBV19, the J call TRBJ2-5; 8 nucleotides align to TRBD2. V shed 5 bases, J shed 4 bases, and the junction held 9 bases outside the gene matches. Germline values: CDR1 LNHDA, CDR2 SQIVND (reference sequence). The CDR3 length is 15 residues. For the CDR3, the DNA is TGTGCCAGTAGTTCGGCCGGGACTAGGATAGAGACCCAGTACTTC. Amino acid sequence: CASSSAGTRIETQYF.

There are a few counts of this clonotype. V usage is TRBV10-2 and J usage is TRBJ2-2, with 8 positions matching TRBD1. The CDR3 loop spans 14 amino acids. The J segment lost 6 bases and the V segment lost 4 bases, leaving 4 bases of the junction unmatched. CDR1 is WSHSY and CDR2 is SAAADI in the germline V gene. CDR3: CASSGSGGPGELFF. For the CDR3, the DNA is TGCGCCAGCAGTGGTTCAGGGGGCCCCGGGGAGCTGTTTTTT.

CDR3 region: CASGPHRPGTGRPDTQYF. CDR3 nucleotides: TGTGCTAGTGGTCCACATCGACCCGGGACAGGGAGACCAGATACGCAGTATTTT. The chain has TRBV12-5 and TRBJ2-3; TRBD1 agrees at 9 bases. The CDR3 is made up of 18 amino acids. The J segment lost 4 bases and the V segment lost 5 bases, leaving 16 bases of the junction unmatched. Germline values: CDR1 LGHNT, CDR2 FRNRAP.

This clonotype turned up a few times. The rearrangement links TRBV7-2 to TRBJ2-2, with TRBD2 matching 9 bases. CDR1 is SGHTA, CDR2 FQGNSA, per germline. This CDR3 spans 15 amino acids. The V and J ends lost 6 bases and 2 bases, in that order; junction bases with no gene match: 4. CDR3 nucleotides: TGTGCCAGCAGGGCAGCGGGGGGCAACACCGGGGAGCTGTTTTTT. As protein: CASRAAGGNTGELFF.

This clonotype was counted only a few times. The chain joins TRBV5-4 to TRBJ2-3; 10 bases line up with TRBD2. The junction had 6 bases not matched to a gene; V was cut back by 0 bases and J by 2 bases. Germline values: CDR1 SGHNT, CDR2 YYREEE (reference sequence). This CDR3 is built from 17 residues. The CDR3 loop reads CASSLESAGGITDTQYF. CDR3 DNA: TGTGCCAGCAGCTTGGAATCAGCGGGAGGGATCACAGATACGCAGTATTTT.

This chain links TRBV7-6 with TRBJ1-1; D not resolved. Trimming shortened V by 4 bases and J by 0 bases, and 12 bases separated the two germline ends. Germline V gene data show CDR1 as SGHVS and CDR2 as FNYEAQ. The CDR3 totals 15 residues. DNA for the CDR3: TGTGCCAGCAGCTCCGTCGGAGGAATGAACACTGAAGCTTTCTTT. It encodes CASSSVGGMNTEAFF.

This clonotype was found a few times. The rearrangement joins TRBV28 to TRBJ1-2; 10 nucleotides match TRBD1. The germline CDR1 and CDR2 sequences are MDHEN and SYDVKM. The CDR3 runs to 12 residues. Trimming at V came to 6 bases and at J to 8 bases, leaving 3 bases not matched to a gene. Written as DNA, the CDR3 is TGTGCCAGCAGGAGGACAGGGGGAGGCTACACCTTC. It encodes CASRRTGGGYTF.

The chain combines TRBV7-2 with TRBJ2-7; TRBD2 might be the D (5 bases). CDR3 size: 14 residues. V shed 6 bases and J shed 5 bases, with 17 bases lying between them. CDR1 is SGHTA, CDR2 FQGNSA, per germline. This CDR3 is CASSRLPGVHEQYF. CDR3 nucleotides: TGTGCCAGCAGTCGTCTCCCCGGGGTCCACGAGCAGTACTTC.

The rearrangement uses TRBV7-2 and TRBJ2-3; D is unclear. V was trimmed by 5 bases and J by 1 base, leaving 7 bases between them. The CDR3 length is 13 residues. Germline CDR1 SGHTA, CDR2 FQGNSA. The CDR3, as DNA: TGTGCCAGCAGCCACGCGGGCACAGATACGCAGTATTTT. Amino acids: CASSHAGTDTQYF.

This clonotype was detected a few times. The V call is TRBV7-9, the J call TRBJ2-3; 14 nucleotides line up with TRBD2. Germline V gene data show CDR1 as SEHNR and CDR2 as FQNEAQ (reference sequence). J was trimmed by 0 bases and V by 5 bases; bases with no gene match: 7. This CDR3 has 18 amino acids. Written as DNA, the CDR3 is TGTGCCAGCAGCCGGGGACTAGCGGGAGATTTTAGCACAGATACGCAGTATTTT. As protein: CASSRGLAGDFSTDTQYF.

This chain uses TRBV19 with TRBJ1-5; D not resolved. The germline gives CDR1 LNHDA, CDR2 SQIVND (reference sequence). The CDR3 sequence is 14 residues long. The V end lost 2 bases, the J end lost 3 bases, and 8 bases lay between the germline ends. This CDR3 is CASSISRINQPQHF. CDR3 nucleotides: TGTGCCAGTAGTATAAGCCGGATCAATCAGCCCCAGCATTTT. The entire variable domain, with the rest obtained from reference TRBV19 and TRBJ1-5, is as follows: DGGITQSPKYLFRKEGQNVTLSCEQNLNHDAMYWYRQDPGQGLRLIYYSQIVNDFQKGDIAEGYSVSREKKESFPLTVTSAQKNPTAFYLCASSISRINQPQHFGDGTRLSIL.

This clonotype was counted between two and nine times. One end of the junction varies from germline; a read error may be responsible. V and J are TRBV7-2 and TRBJ2-7; no firm D call. Germline V lookup: CDR1 SGHTA, CDR2 FQGNSA. This CDR3 region has 12 residues. The CDR3 DNA follows: TGTGCCAGCAGCTTCCAGCTTGGACGGGTTGACTTC. Its protein is CASSFQLGRVDF.

The chain combines TRBV7-7 with TRBJ2-2; possibly TRBD1 for D (6 bases). The CDR3 totals 16 residues. Germline CDR1 reads SSHAT; CDR2 reads FNYEAQ (reference sequence). V shed 1 base and J shed 0 bases, with 9 bases lying between them. CDR3 residues: CASSLGTDPNTGELFF. CDR3 coding DNA: TGTGCCAGCAGCTTAGGGACAGACCCGAACACCGGGGAGCTGTTTTTT.

The V gene is TRBV7-6, the J gene TRBJ1-2; D remains ambiguous. CDR1 and CDR2 (germline): SGHVS, FNYEAQ. Trimming took off 5 bases at V and 2 bases at J, with 12 bases between the two ends. CDR3 length: 14 amino acids. The CDR3 loop is CASSTDGWNYGYTF. CDR3 coding DNA: TGTGCCAGCAGCACGGACGGATGGAACTATGGCTACACCTTC.

The table lists this clonotype with many counts. The chain carries TRBV7-2 and TRBJ1-3; maybe TRBD1 (6 bases). The ends were cut back, 7 bases at V and 8 bases at J, with 18 bases in the middle. The CDR3 runs 14 residues. Germline assignment: CDR1 SGHTA and CDR2 FQGNSA. CDR3 sequence (DNA): TGTGCCAGCACCCCCCAAGGGGCAGGGGACACCATATATTTT. It translates to CASTPQGAGDTIYF.

The chain links TRBV20-1 to TRBJ2-7, with a possible D match to TRBD1 (6 bases). Germline values: CDR1 DFQATT, CDR2 SNEGSKA (reference sequence). The CDR3 covers 14 residues. The germline V and J ends were trimmed by 3 bases and 0 bases, with 12 bases remaining between them. The DNA for the CDR3 is TGCAGTGCTAGGATCGCAGGGGCCTCCTACGAGCAGTACTTC. Translated: CSARIAGASYEQYF.

The V gene is TRBV12-3 or TRBV12-4, the J gene TRBJ1-3; a weak D match, TRBD1 (5 bases). V was shortened by 6 bases and J by 0 bases, with 12 bases between the two germline ends. The CDR3 runs 15 residues. CDR3 coding DNA: TGTGCCAGCAGCCCAGGGATTATCTCTGGAAACACCATATATTTT. Its protein is CASSPGIISGNTIYF.

The table lists this clonotype with a few counts. The rearrangement links TRBV7-9 to TRBJ2-7, with a possible D match to TRBD2 (5 bases). V was pared by 11 bases and J by 1 base, with 15 bases between. Per germline, CDR1 SEHNR and CDR2 FQNEAQ (reference sequence). There are 13 residues in the CDR3. CDR3: CASSTPGSYEQYF. Here the CDR3 DNA reads TGTGCCTCCTCTACCCCGGGGTCCTACGAGCAGTACTTC.